A single sample is the source of the 3 T cell receptor beta chains below, sequenced in a study of T-cell memory formation after mild COVID-19. TCRdb recomputed calls from the 5' RACE reads with MiXCR, one row per CDR3 protein. Of 110,000 or so distinct CDR3 sequences in the sample, around a fifth are singletons; the top ten hold about 38%. Sequences were obtained from PBMCs or a T cell subset sorted from them (not recorded which). The receptor set was obtained from a man between 18 and 35 years old who had mild COVID-19 (a few samples of this study predate the infection). Cell type and time point are not known.

This clonotype came up a few times. The chain uses TRBV20-1 and TRBJ1-5; TRBD1 agrees at 10 bases. Trimming at V came to 3 bases and at J to 7 bases, leaving 3 bases not matched to a gene. The CDR3 sequence is 13 residues long. The germline V gene encodes CDR1 DFQATT and CDR2 SNEGSKA (reference sequence). The CDR3 sequence: CSARGQGFQPQHF. The CDR3, as DNA: TGCAGTGCTAGGGGACAGGGGTTCCAGCCCCAGCATTTT.

This clonotype came up a few times. The V call is TRBV4-3, the J call TRBJ2-6; D uncertain. The CDR3 totals 15 residues. V lost 0 bases to trimming and J lost 2 bases, with 5 bases between them. Looked up from germline, CDR1 is LGHNA and CDR2 is YSLEER. As DNA, the CDR3 is TGCGCCAGCAGCCAAGAACCACCTGGGGCCAACGTCCTGACTTTC. Its protein is CASSQEPPGANVLTF.

This chain links TRBV4-1 with TRBJ1-5, with D unresolved. The V end lost 0 bases, the J end lost 7 bases, and 13 bases lay between the germline ends. In germline, CDR1 is MGHRA, CDR2 YSYEKL. The CDR3 covers 15 residues. CDR3 sequence (DNA): TGCGCCAGCAGCCAAGATCGGCTGGGCTTGCAGCCCCAGCATTTT. Amino acids: CASSQDRLGLQPQHF.